This passage covers 22 T cell receptor beta chains from one sample sequenced in a study of identifying expanded T cells in peripheral blood. The assay was immunoSEQ multiplex PCR, and TCRdb's table has in-frame clones only and misses some. Counted here are about 81,000 clones, 84% occurring once; the ten biggest clones make up 15% to 20%. Sequenced material: blood. The receptor source for this set is a person between 18 and 75 years old in good health.

V is TRBV4-1 and J is TRBJ1-2; D is perhaps TRBD1 (5 bases). Germline V CDR1 and CDR2: MGHRA, YSYEKL. V gave up 3 bases and J gave up 8 bases, with 19 bases separating them. CDR3 length: 15 residues. The CDR3: CASSQEGLQPAGYTF. The CDR3 nucleotides are TGCGCCAGCAGCCAGGAGGGACTCCAACCCGCGGGCTACACCTTC.

The chain recombines TRBV29-1 with TRBJ1-1; D is possibly TRBD1 (6 bases). Germline V lookup: CDR1 SQVTM, CDR2 ANQGSEA. V dropped 3 bases and J dropped 4 bases, with 15 bases sitting between them. This CDR3 comprises 14 residues. The CDR3 sequence: CSVETTGASTEAFF. Here the CDR3 DNA reads TGCAGCGTTGAGACAACGGGGGCGAGCACTGAAGCTTTCTTT.

The V and J genes are TRBV28 and TRBJ1-5, with D perhaps TRBD1 (6 bases). CDR1 and CDR2 from the germline V gene are MDHEN and SYDVKM. With 5 bases removed from V and 0 bases from J, the gap between germline ends came to 14 bases. This CDR3 comprises 16 residues. CDR3: CASSSAEGGSNQPQHF. The CDR3 nucleotides read TGTGCCAGCAGTAGTGCAGAGGGGGGTAGCAATCAGCCCCAGCATTTT.

This clone showed up just once. A read error may produce the germline difference seen at one junction end. The V call is TRBV7-7, the J call TRBJ2-3; D ambiguous. Germline CDR1 and CDR2: SSHAT and FNYEAQ (reference sequence). This CDR3 has 14 residues. The CDR3 bases are TGTGCTAGCAGCTCCACAGAAGGGTCAGATACGCAGTATTTT. Translated: CASSSTEGSDTQYF.

This chain joins TRBV28 and TRBJ2-4, with D perhaps matching TRBD2 (5 bases). This CDR3 spans 16 amino acids. Per the germline V gene, CDR1 is MDHEN and CDR2 is SYDVKM. The V end lost 5 bases, the J end lost 5 bases, and 19 bases lay between the germline ends. The CDR3, as DNA: TGTGCCAGCAGTCCTTCCGGCTCCTTGAGGGAAAACATTCAGTACTTC. This encodes CASSPSGSLRENIQYF.

The rearrangement links TRBV6-5 to TRBJ2-1; 13 nucleotides line up with TRBD2. V dropped 0 bases and J dropped 8; count of bases not matched to a gene: 4. Germline V lookup: CDR1 MNHEY, CDR2 SVGAGI. This CDR3 comprises 16 residues. The CDR3 protein is CASSYSILAGGYEQFF. The CDR3 DNA reads TGTGCCAGCAGTTACTCGATACTAGCGGGAGGGTATGAGCAGTTCTTC.

The chain recombines TRBV30 with TRBJ2-5, with 10 bases fitting TRBD2. After removal of 5 bases from V and 5 bases from J, the junction contained 5 bases not matched to a gene. Germline-derived CDR1 and CDR2 are GTSNPN and SVGIG (reference sequence). The CDR3 spans 13 residues. The CDR3: CAWGAGGAETQYF. The CDR3, as DNA: TGTGCCTGGGGAGCGGGAGGGGCGGAGACCCAGTACTTC.

J is TRBJ1-5 and V is TRBV28; perhaps TRBD1 as D (5 bases). V dropped 8 bases and J dropped 5 bases, with 13 bases sitting between them. The CDR3 sequence is 13 residues long. Per the germline V gene, CDR1 is MDHEN and CDR2 is SYDVKM. This CDR3 reads CASYPGNYQPQHF. CDR3 nucleotides: TGTGCCAGCTACCCAGGGAATTATCAGCCCCAGCATTTT.

In its sample, this clone was seen once. J is TRBJ1-5 and V is TRBV27, with D hard to call. CDR1 is MNHEY, CDR2 SMNVEV, per germline (reference sequence). V shed 3 bases and J shed 0 bases, with 9 bases lying between them. This CDR3 region has 15 residues. The CDR3, as DNA: TGTGCCAGCAGTTTGTCCCTCAATAGCAATCAGCCCCAGCATTTT. Protein product: CASSLSLNSNQPQHF.

This clone was counted only a few times. The rearrangement joins TRBV18 to TRBJ2-7, with D uncertain. CDR1 is KGHSH, CDR2 LQKENI, per germline. V was pared by 3 bases and J by 2 bases, with 11 bases between. CDR3 length: 14 amino acids. CDR3: CASSPLDVPYEQYF. CDR3 nucleotides: TGTGCCAGCTCACCCCTGGACGTGCCCTACGAGCAGTACTTC.

The chain is built from TRBV29-1 and TRBJ2-5; D perhaps matches TRBD1 (5 bases). The length of the CDR3 is 13 residues. Germline CDR1 is SQVTM and CDR2 is ANQGSEA. The V end lost 6 bases, the J end lost 10 bases, and 21 bases lay between the germline ends. In nucleotides, the CDR3 is TGCAGCGTCGAGTCAGGGTCCCGTGGGTACCAGTACTTC. Translating it yields CSVESGSRGYQYF.

The chain links TRBV7-9 to TRBJ2-2; TRBD1 agrees at 7 bases. The CDR3 extends over 15 amino acids. After removal of 5 bases from V and 3 bases from J, the junction contained 6 bases not matched to a gene. CDR1 is SEHNR and CDR2 is FQNEAQ in the germline V gene (reference sequence). Here the CDR3 reads CASSPTGVDTGELFF. Written as DNA, the CDR3 is TGTGCCAGCAGCCCAACAGGGGTGGACACCGGGGAGCTGTTTTTT.

This clone has a handful of counts. The CDR3, as DNA: TGTGCCAGCAGTGGGTTTCTAGCGGGAGCGGGCAATGAGCAGTTCTTC. It specifies CASSGFLAGAGNEQFF. The V call is TRBV2, the J call TRBJ2-1; 10 positions match TRBD2. V gave up 4 bases and J gave up 6 bases; unmatched junction bases: 9. This CDR3 is built from 16 residues. Germline V gene sequence: CDR1 SNHLY, CDR2 FYNNEI.

J is TRBJ2-3 and V is TRBV5-4; TRBD1 or TRBD2 may be the D gene (5 bases each). Between the trimmed V and J ends, which lost 1 base and 5 bases, there was a span of 14 bases. Germline CDR1 reads SGHNT; CDR2 reads YYREEE (reference sequence). There are 15 residues in the CDR3. CDR3: CASSLQGRSIDTQYF. In DNA, the CDR3 is TGTGCCAGCAGCTTGCAGGGACGGTCAATAGATACGCAGTATTTT. The full variable domain, in which reference TRBV5-4 and TRBJ2-3 provide the parts outside the CDR3, is ETGVTQSPTHLIKTRGQQVTLRCSSQSGHNTVSWYQQALGQGPQFIFQYYREEENGRGNFPPRFSGLQFPNYSSELNVNALELDDSALYLCASSLQGRSIDTQYFGPGTRLTVL.

The rearrangement uses TRBV28 and TRBJ2-3; TRBD2 aligns across 7 bases. Trimming removed 6 bases from V and 5 bases from J; junction bases left unmatched: 14. From germline, CDR1 is MDHEN and CDR2 SYDVKM. CDR3 length: 16 residues. CDR3 in DNA: TGTGCCAGCAGGCATACTAGCGCCAAACTCCTAGATACGCAGTATTTT. Translated, it gives CASRHTSAKLLDTQYF.

This rearrangement joins TRBV7-2 to TRBJ2-2; the D is unclear. V lost 0 bases and J lost 6, with 14 bases in between. The germline V gene encodes CDR1 SGHTA and CDR2 FQGNSA. The CDR3 spans 16 residues. The CDR3 is CASSLAQAVRAGELFF. CDR3 DNA sequence: TGTGCCAGCAGCTTAGCGCAGGCAGTACGGGCCGGGGAGCTGTTTTTT. Using reference TRBV7-2 and TRBJ2-2 for the parts outside the CDR3, the full variable domain is GAGVSQSPSNKVTEKGKDVELRCDPISGHTALYWYRQSLGQGLEFLIYFQGNSAPDKSGLPSDRFSAERTGGSVSTLTIQRTQQEDSAVYLCASSLAQAVRAGELFFGEGSRLTVL.

The chain uses TRBV28 and TRBJ1-4; D is perhaps TRBD1 (5 bases). The V gene lost 1 base and the J gene lost 3 bases, with 15 bases spanning the gap. CDR3 length: 17 amino acids. Germline-derived CDR1 and CDR2 are MDHEN and SYDVKM. CDR3 in amino acids: CASSLLVGGLANEKLFF. The CDR3 coding sequence is TGTGCCAGCAGTTTATTGGTGGGGGGTTTGGCTAATGAAAAACTGTTTTTT.

CDR3 DNA: TGTGCCAGCAGCGTAGCAGCTAGCGGACGGGCTGGGGAGCAGTACTTC. It codes for CASSVAASGRAGEQYF. The chain has TRBV9 and TRBJ2-7; TRBD2 matches 7 bases. The J segment lost 7 bases and the V segment lost 0 bases, leaving 13 bases of the junction unmatched. This CDR3 contains 16 residues. CDR1 SGDLS and CDR2 YYNGEE come from the germline V gene.

CDR3 nucleotides: TGTGCCAGTAGTATAGGGACAGGGAACTACGAGCAGTACTTC. This translates into CASSIGTGNYEQYF. J is TRBJ2-7 and V is TRBV19, with 8 bases identical to TRBD1. Trimming took 1 base from V and 3 from J; bases not matched to a gene: 2. CDR3 length equals 14 residues. Germline CDR1 LNHDA, CDR2 SQIVND (reference sequence).

The chain is built from TRBV2 and TRBJ1-5; TRBD1 matches at 8 bases. Germline V gene data show CDR1 as SNHLY and CDR2 as FYNNEI. The CDR3 consists of 14 residues. V was clipped by 10 bases and J by 1 base; unmatched bases: 6. CDR3 nucleotide sequence: TGTGCCACGTCGCGGACAGGGAGCAATCAGCCCCAGCATTTT. This encodes CATSRTGSNQPQHF. The variable domain in full, completed from reference TRBV2 and TRBJ1-5, reads EPEVTQTPSHQVTQMGQEVILRCVPISNHLYFYWYRQILGQKVEFLVSFYNNEISEKSEIFDDQFSVERPDGSNFTLKIRSTKLEDSAMYFCATSRTGSNQPQHFGDGTRLSIL.

This rearrangement joins TRBV10-3 to TRBJ2-6; 9 positions agree with TRBD1. This CDR3 has 17 amino acids. Trimming at V came to 3 bases and at J to 1 base, leaving 4 bases not matched to a gene. Germline lookup yields CDR1 ENHRY and CDR2 SYGVKD. In DNA, the CDR3 is TGTGCCATCAGTGATCCGGGACAGGGTTCTGGGGCCAACGTCCTGACTTTC. Translation gives CAISDPGQGSGANVLTF.

This clone appeared once. J is TRBJ1-5 and V is TRBV29-1; D gene uncertain. V dropped 4 bases and J dropped 1 base, with 5 bases sitting between them. This CDR3 comprises 12 residues. The germline CDR1 and CDR2 sequences are SQVTM and ANQGSEA. The CDR3 bases are TGCAGCGTTGCGGTGAGCAATCAGCCCCAGCATTTT. This encodes CSVAVSNQPQHF.